The clone carrying this TCR beta chain was observed once. Its target is unknown. The trim removed 5 bases at V and 1 base at J, leaving 8 bases unmatched. CDR3 length equals 15 residues. The V gene's germline CDR1 is LNHDA and CDR2 SQIVND (reference sequence). The data stem from a study of shared clonotypes between healthy human individuals. Whole-study context: A donor's plate count was three for CD4 naive and three for CD4 memory; CD8 naive had two and CD8 memory one. General study points: Incompleteness in sorted-subset sequencing, despite large depth, was shown by rarefaction. Researchers sampled only blood; tissue repertoires likely differ.

Repertoires were generated with immunoSEQ multiplex PCR, while TCRdb's copy carries only in-frame clones and drops some. The table records 2,500,000 or so clones, around nine tenths of them present only once. V usage is TRBV19 and J usage is TRBJ2-7; 7 nucleotides align to TRBD1. The specimen sequenced was naive CD4+ T cells sorted from blood. Described subset: CD45RA+ positively selected. The origin of this receptor is a young man in good health. CDR3 region: CASSYRQGRSYEQYF. The CDR3 nucleotides are TGTGCCAGTAGTTACCGACAGGGCAGATCCTACGAGCAGTACTTC.